The rows below give T cell receptor beta chains drawn from one sample of a study of T cell responses to AZD1222 COVID-19 vaccine. Produced via immunoSEQ multiplex PCR; TCRdb's table is partial and in-frame only. The sample has around 110,000 clones, roughly 87% seen once. The sequencing used peripheral blood, collected on day 0 of AZD1222 vaccination. These receptors came from an adult in good health. CDR3s include the opening cysteine and the closing phenylalanine or tryptophan. D genes are given only for firm matches. The size of a clone is reported for some rows only, either as once, few or many, or as a class for expanded clones.

D: TRBD1; size: -; V: TRBV9; J: TRBJ2-3; DNA: TGTGCCAGCTCGGACAGGAACACAGATACGCAGTATTTT; CDR3: CASSDRNTDTQYF
D: -; size: -; V: TRBV16; J: TRBJ2-3; DNA: TGTGCCAGCAGCCCCTGGGAGGATATAGATACGCAGTATTTT; CDR3: CASSPWEDIDTQYF
D: -; size: -; V: TRBV9; J: TRBJ2-7; DNA: TGTGCCAGCAGCGCCACCCGGGACAACTACGAGCAGTACTTC; CDR3: CASSATRDNYEQYF
D: TRBD1; size: few; V: TRBV28; J: TRBJ1-5; DNA: TGTGCCAGCAGTTTAAGGTGGACAGGGGGCGCCGGGGGGCAGCCCCAGCATTTT; CDR3: CASSLRWTGGAGGQPQHF
D: TRBD1; size: -; V: TRBV28; J: TRBJ1-6; DNA: TGTGCCAGCAGTCGCTGGACAGGGGGAGGTGATTCACCCCTCCACTTT; CDR3: CASSRWTGGGDSPLHF
D: -; size: once; V: TRBV30; J: TRBJ1-1; DNA: TGTGCCTGGTCTCCTAAAAACATGGGAGCTTTCTTT; CDR3: CAWSPKNMGAFF
D: -; size: once; V: TRBV27; J: TRBJ1-5; DNA: TGTGCCAGCAGTTTAGTTCGGGGTAGTAATCAGCCCCAGCATTTT; CDR3: CASSLVRGSNQPQHF
D: TRBD1; size: -; V: TRBV23-1; J: TRBJ2-2; DNA: TGCGCCAGCAGTCCTCAGGGGGTAAGGGCCGGGGAGCTGTTTTTT; CDR3: CASSPQGVRAGELFF
D: -; size: -; V: TRBV9; J: TRBJ2-1; DNA: TGTGCCAGCAGCGTAGAGTCGGGCAATGAGCAGTTCTTC; CDR3: CASSVESGNEQFF
D: -; size: -; V: TRBV3-1/TRBV3-2; J: TRBJ1-1; DNA: TGTGCCAGCAGCCAATTAGGGAGAAGCACTGAAGCTTTCTTT; CDR3: CASSQLGRSTEAFF
D: -; size: -; V: TRBV28; J: TRBJ1-1; DNA: TGTGCCAGCACCGAAGAGGGTGGTTTGTGGGCTTTCTTT; CDR3: CASTEEGGLWAFF
D: -; size: -; V: TRBV5-8; J: TRBJ1-2; DNA: TGTGCCAGCCGGCCGAGTTTCTATGGCTACACCTTC; CDR3: CASRPSFYGYTF
D: -; size: few; V: TRBV4-2; J: TRBJ2-1; DNA: TGTGCCAGCAGCCAAGATCGGGCGGCCGAGCAGTTCTTC; CDR3: CASSQDRAAEQFF
D: -; size: -; V: TRBV9; J: TRBJ2-2; DNA: TGTGCCAGCAGCGCCCCCGGGACAAACACCGGGGAGCTGTTTTTT; CDR3: CASSAPGTNTGELFF
D: -; size: -; V: TRBV19; J: TRBJ2-6; DNA: TGTGCCAGTAGAGGGGCAGGGAGAGGAGCTGGGGCCAACGTCCTGACTTTC; CDR3: CASRGAGRGAGANVLTF
D: TRBD2; size: -; V: TRBV10-3; J: TRBJ2-5; DNA: TGTGCCATCAGTGACCTAGCGGGGAAAGAGACCCAGTACTTC; CDR3: CAISDLAGKETQYF
D: -; size: few; V: TRBV6-1; J: TRBJ1-2; DNA: TGTGCCAGCAGTGATTACGGGGGGACTAACTATGGCTACACCTTC; CDR3: CASSDYGGTNYGYTF
D: -; size: once; V: TRBV15; J: TRBJ1-5; DNA: TGTGCCACCAGCAGAGGGCCTTCTGAAGGCAATCAGCCCCAGCATTTT; CDR3: CATSRGPSEGNQPQHF
D: -; size: -; V: TRBV19; J: TRBJ2-1; DNA: TGTGCCAGTAGTATGAAAGGGCTCCGCGGTTTAGGCGAGCAGTTCTTC; CDR3: CASSMKGLRGLGEQFF
D: TRBD1; size: -; V: TRBV12-3/TRBV12-4; J: TRBJ1-5; DNA: TGTGCCAGCAGCACAGGGGGAGCTCAGCCCCAGCATTTT; CDR3: CASSTGGAQPQHF
D: -; size: once; V: TRBV28; J: TRBJ1-1; DNA: TGTGCCAGCAGTCTTCCGGGACGTAAAGCTTTCTTT; CDR3: CASSLPGRKAFF
D: TRBD2; size: -; V: TRBV2; J: TRBJ2-1; DNA: TGTGCCAGCAGTGTCGAACTAGCGGGAGTATGGAATGAGCAGTTCTTC; CDR3: CASSVELAGVWNEQFF
D: -; size: -; V: TRBV28; J: TRBJ2-7; DNA: TGTGCCAGCAATGGCGGAGCCTACGAGCAGTACTTC; CDR3: CASNGGAYEQYF
D: -; size: many; V: TRBV6-4; J: TRBJ2-2; DNA: TGTGCCAGCAGTGAGGGAATAAACACCGGGGAGCTGTTTTTT; CDR3: CASSEGINTGELFF
D: TRBD2; size: -; V: TRBV5-1; J: TRBJ2-5; DNA: TGCGCCAGCAGCTGGACTAGCGGGGGGAAAGAACAAGAGACCCAGTACTTC; CDR3: CASSWTSGGKEQETQYF
D: TRBD1; size: -; V: TRBV5-1; J: TRBJ1-3; DNA: TGCGCCAGCAGCTTTATACTTCCCGGGGGACAGCTATCTGGAAACACCATATATTTT; CDR3: CASSFILPGGQLSGNTIYF
D: -; size: -; V: TRBV19; J: TRBJ1-4; DNA: TGTGCCAGTAGCGTAAGTGGACGTTCCAGCCAAAAACTGTTTTTT; CDR3: CASSVSGRSSQKLFF
D: -; size: few; V: TRBV28; J: TRBJ1-5; DNA: TGTGCCAGCAGTGTCTTCTTTAGTCAGCCCCAGCATTTT; CDR3: CASSVFFSQPQHF
D: TRBD1; size: -; V: TRBV28; J: TRBJ2-1; DNA: TGTGCCAGCCGTGCGGTCGGGACAGGGTACAATGAGCAGTTCTTC; CDR3: CASRAVGTGYNEQFF
D: -; size: once; V: TRBV6-1; J: TRBJ1-5; DNA: TGTGCCAGCAGTGAATTGGCAGGTCACAATCAGCCCCAGCATTTT; CDR3: CASSELAGHNQPQHF
D: TRBD1; size: -; V: TRBV9; J: TRBJ1-2; DNA: TGTGCCAGCAGCCCCCGGGACAGAACTAACTATGGCTACACCTTC; CDR3: CASSPRDRTNYGYTF
D: -; size: -; V: TRBV5-6; J: TRBJ2-7; DNA: TGTGCCAGCAGCTTGACGACAGTCCGCGAGCAGTACTTC; CDR3: CASSLTTVREQYF
D: -; size: -; V: TRBV29-1; J: TRBJ1-2; DNA: TGCAGCGTTGAAGGTTGGGACGGGGGTAATGGCTACACCTTC; CDR3: CSVEGWDGGNGYTF
D: TRBD1; size: -; V: TRBV30; J: TRBJ2-7; DNA: TGTGCCTGGGCCACACAGGGGTACGAGCAGTACTTC; CDR3: CAWATQGYEQYF
D: TRBD1; size: -; V: TRBV30; J: TRBJ1-5; DNA: TGTGCCTGGAGCGCGACAGGGAGGCATCAGCCCCAGCATTTT; CDR3: CAWSATGRHQPQHF
D: -; size: few; V: TRBV7-9; J: TRBJ2-2; DNA: TGTGCCAGCAGCTTAGTCGCGATACCACCTCCCGGGGAGCTGTTTTTT; CDR3: CASSLVAIPPPGELFF
D: -; size: -; V: TRBV2; J: TRBJ2-3; DNA: TGTGCCAGCAGTGAAGAGGCAGACAAGTCTAGCACAGATACGCAGTATTTT; CDR3: CASSEEADKSSTDTQYF
D: -; size: -; V: TRBV9; J: TRBJ2-7; DNA: TGTGCCAGCAGCACTGGGACGGTGCTTAAGGACGAGCAGTACTTC; CDR3: CASSTGTVLKDEQYF
D: -; size: few; V: TRBV6-5; J: TRBJ2-2; DNA: TGTGCCAGCAACCCGACAGAGACCGGGGAGCTGTTTTTT; CDR3: CASNPTETGELFF
D: -; size: -; V: TRBV29-1; J: TRBJ1-4; DNA: TGCAGCGTTGAAGGACAGGCGAATGAAAAACTGTTTTTT; CDR3: CSVEGQANEKLFF
D: -; size: -; V: TRBV28; J: TRBJ1-4; DNA: TGTGCCTATCGAGAGCCAAAAGGGAATGAAAAACTGTTTTTT; CDR3: CAYREPKGNEKLFF
D: TRBD2; size: -; V: TRBV19; J: TRBJ2-3; DNA: TGTGCCAGTAGATCTTCGGGGGGGCGGCGAGATACGCAGTATTTT; CDR3: CASRSSGGRRDTQYF